This T cell receptor beta chain stems from a study of cytomegalovirus exposure and HLA in healthy donors. Primers: 60 Vbeta forward and 13 Jbeta reverse. Profiled with immunoSEQ multiplex PCR; TCRdb holds only in-frame clones, not every one. This table has 200,000 to 250,000 clones, nearly 80% appearing once. Turning to this clone: Its specificity is unknown.

Broader study findings: In a later analysis, several top co-occurrence clusters appeared linked to parvovirus B19, influenza, CMV and Epstein-Barr virus. Prior analysis indicated that the majority of TCR beta V segments exhibited productivity approximately 87% or approximately 30% of the time.

Germline V lookup: CDR1 SEHNR, CDR2 FQNEAQ (reference sequence). V was cut by 1 base and J by 0 bases, with 7 bases left in between. This CDR3 spans 15 amino acids. The source is a man aged 18 to 35 in good health and CMV-seronegative. Sequencing was carried out using PBMCs. The chain has TRBV7-9 and TRBJ1-5, with D possibly being TRBD1 (5 bases). This CDR3 reads CASSLEGISNQPQHF. The CDR3 region has the DNA TGTGCCAGCAGCTTAGAGGGGATTAGCAATCAGCCCCAGCATTTT.